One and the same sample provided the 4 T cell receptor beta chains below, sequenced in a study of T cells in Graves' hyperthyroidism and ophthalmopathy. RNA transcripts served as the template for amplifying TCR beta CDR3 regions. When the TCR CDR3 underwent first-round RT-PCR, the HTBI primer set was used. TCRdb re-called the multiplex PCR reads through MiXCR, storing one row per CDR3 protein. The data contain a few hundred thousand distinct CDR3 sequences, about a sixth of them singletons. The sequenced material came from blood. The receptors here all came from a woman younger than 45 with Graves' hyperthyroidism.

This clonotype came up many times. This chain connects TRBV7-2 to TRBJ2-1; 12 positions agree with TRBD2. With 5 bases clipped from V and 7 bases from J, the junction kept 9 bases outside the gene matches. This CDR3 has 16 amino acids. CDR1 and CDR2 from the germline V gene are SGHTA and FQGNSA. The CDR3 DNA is TGTGCCAGCAGCCGCGTGAGACTAGCGGGAGCTAATGAGCAGTTCTTC. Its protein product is CASSRVRLAGANEQFF. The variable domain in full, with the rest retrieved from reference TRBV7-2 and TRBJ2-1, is GAGVSQSPSNKVTEKGKDVELRCDPISGHTALYWYRQSLGQGLEFLIYFQGNSAPDKSGLPSDRFSAERTGGSVSTLTIQRTQQEDSAVYLCASSRVRLAGANEQFFGPGTRLTVL.

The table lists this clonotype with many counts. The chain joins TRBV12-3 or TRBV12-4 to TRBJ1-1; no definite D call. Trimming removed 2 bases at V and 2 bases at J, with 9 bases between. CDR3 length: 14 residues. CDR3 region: CASSLRLGNTEAFF. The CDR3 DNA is TGTGCCAGCAGTTTACGGCTGGGAAACACTGAAGCTTTCTTT.

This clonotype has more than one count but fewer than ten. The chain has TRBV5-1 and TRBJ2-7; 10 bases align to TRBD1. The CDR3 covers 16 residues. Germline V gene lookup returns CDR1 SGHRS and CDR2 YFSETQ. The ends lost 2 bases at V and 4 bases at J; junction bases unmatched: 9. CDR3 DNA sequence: TGCGCCAGCAGCTTCTCGGCGGGACAGGGGTTATACGAGCAGTACTTC. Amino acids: CASSFSAGQGLYEQYF.

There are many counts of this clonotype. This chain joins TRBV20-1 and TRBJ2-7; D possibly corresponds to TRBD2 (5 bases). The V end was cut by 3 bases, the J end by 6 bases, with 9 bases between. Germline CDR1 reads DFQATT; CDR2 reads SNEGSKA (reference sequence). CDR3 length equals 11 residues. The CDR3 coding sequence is TGCAGTGCTAGTACGGGGTCCGAGCAGTACTTC. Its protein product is CSASTGSEQYF.